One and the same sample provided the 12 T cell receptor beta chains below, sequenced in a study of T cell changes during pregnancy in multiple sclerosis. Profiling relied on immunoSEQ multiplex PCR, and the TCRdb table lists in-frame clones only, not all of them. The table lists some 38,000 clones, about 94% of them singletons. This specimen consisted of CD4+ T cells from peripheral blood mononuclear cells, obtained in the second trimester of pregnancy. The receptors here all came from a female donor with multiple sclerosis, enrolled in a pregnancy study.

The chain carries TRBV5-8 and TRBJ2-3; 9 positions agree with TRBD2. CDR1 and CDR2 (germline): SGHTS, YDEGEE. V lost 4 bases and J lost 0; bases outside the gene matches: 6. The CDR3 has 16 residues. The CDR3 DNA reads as TGTGCCAGCAGCGTAGGACTAGCGCCTAGCACAGATACGCAGTATTTT. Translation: CASSVGLAPSTDTQYF.

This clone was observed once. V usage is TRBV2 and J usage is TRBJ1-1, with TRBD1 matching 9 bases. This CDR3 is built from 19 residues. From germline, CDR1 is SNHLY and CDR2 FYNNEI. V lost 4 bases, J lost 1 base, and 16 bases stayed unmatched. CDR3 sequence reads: CASSGWKSGTGSGNTEAFF. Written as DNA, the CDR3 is TGTGCCAGCAGTGGATGGAAGTCCGGGACAGGGAGCGGGAACACTGAAGCTTTCTTT.

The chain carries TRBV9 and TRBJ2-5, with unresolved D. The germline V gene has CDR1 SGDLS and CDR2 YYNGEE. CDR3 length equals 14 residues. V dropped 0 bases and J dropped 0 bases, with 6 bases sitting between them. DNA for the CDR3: TGTGCCAGCAGCGTAGCCTCTAACCAAGAGACCCAGTACTTC. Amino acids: CASSVASNQETQYF.

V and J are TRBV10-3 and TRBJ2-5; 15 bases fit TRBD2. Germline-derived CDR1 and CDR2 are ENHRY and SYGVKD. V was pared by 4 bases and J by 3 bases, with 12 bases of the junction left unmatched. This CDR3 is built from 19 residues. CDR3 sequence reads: CAISVPRTSGGAAKETQYF. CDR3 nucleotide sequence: TGTGCCATCAGTGTTCCCCGGACTAGCGGGGGGGCCGCCAAAGAGACCCAGTACTTC.

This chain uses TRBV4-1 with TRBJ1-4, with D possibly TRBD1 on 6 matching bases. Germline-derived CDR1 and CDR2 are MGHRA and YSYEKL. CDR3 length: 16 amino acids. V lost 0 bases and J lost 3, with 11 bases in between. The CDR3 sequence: CASSQDWGLANEKLFF. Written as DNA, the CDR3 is TGCGCCAGCAGCCAAGATTGGGGGCTGGCTAATGAAAAACTGTTTTTT.

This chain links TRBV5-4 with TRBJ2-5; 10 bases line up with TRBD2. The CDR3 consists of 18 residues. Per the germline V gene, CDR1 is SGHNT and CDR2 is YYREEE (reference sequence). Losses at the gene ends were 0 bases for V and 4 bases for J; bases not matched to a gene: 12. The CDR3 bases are TGTGCCAGCAGCTTGGCCGGGGGAGCGGGAGGGCCGGGAGAGACCCAGTACTTC. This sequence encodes CASSLAGGAGGPGETQYF.

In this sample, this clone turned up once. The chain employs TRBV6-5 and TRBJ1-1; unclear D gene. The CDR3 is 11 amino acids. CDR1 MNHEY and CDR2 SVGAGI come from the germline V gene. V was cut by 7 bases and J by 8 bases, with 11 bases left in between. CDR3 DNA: TGTGCCAGCACCGATTTTCAGGAAGCTTTCTTT. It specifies CASTDFQEAFF.

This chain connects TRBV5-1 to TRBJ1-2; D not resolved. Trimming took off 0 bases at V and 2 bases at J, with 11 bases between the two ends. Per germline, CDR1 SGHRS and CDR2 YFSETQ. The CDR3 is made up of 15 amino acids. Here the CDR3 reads CASSLVVGGNYGYTF. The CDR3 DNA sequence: TGCGCCAGCAGCTTGGTTGTCGGCGGGAACTATGGCTACACCTTC.

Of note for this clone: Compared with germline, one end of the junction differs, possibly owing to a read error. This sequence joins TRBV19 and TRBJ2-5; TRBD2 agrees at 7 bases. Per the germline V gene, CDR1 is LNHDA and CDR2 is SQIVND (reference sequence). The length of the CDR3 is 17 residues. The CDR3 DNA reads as TGTGCCAGTAGTTTAGACGGTCCGACTAGCCTGTCGCATGCCCAGTACTTC. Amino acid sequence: CASSLDGPTSLSHAQYF.

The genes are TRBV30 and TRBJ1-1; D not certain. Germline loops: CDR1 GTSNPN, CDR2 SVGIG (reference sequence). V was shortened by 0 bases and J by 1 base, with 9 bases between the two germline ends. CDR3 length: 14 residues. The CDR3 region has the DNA TGTGCCTGGAGTGTACTAGTTTCGAACACTGAAGCTTTCTTT. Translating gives CAWSVLVSNTEAFF. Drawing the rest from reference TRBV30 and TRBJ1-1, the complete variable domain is SQTIHQWPATLVQPVGSPLSLECTVEGTSNPNLYWYRQAAGRGLQLLFYSVGIGQISSEVPQNLSASRPQDRQFILSSKKLLLSDSGFYLCAWSVLVSNTEAFFGQGTRLTVV.

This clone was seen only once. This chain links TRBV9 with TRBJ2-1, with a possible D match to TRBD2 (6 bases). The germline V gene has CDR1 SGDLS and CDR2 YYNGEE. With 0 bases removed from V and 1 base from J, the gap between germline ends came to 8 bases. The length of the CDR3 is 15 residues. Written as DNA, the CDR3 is TGTGCCAGCAGCGTAGTTGGGGGGTCCTACAATGAGCAGTTCTTC. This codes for CASSVVGGSYNEQFF.

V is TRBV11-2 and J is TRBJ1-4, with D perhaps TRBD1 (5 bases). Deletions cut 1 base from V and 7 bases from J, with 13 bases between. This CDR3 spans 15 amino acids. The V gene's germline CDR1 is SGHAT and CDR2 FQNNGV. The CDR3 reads CASSLGTLGGEKLFF. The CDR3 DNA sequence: TGTGCCAGCAGCTTAGGGACGCTCGGGGGTGAAAAACTGTTTTTT.